The 5 T cell receptor beta chains below come from one sample, sequenced in a study of vaccination effects on CD4 cells after COVID-19. These TCRs' antigens remain unknown. Sequencing used immunoSEQ multiplex PCR; TCRdb keeps in-frame clones, though not all of them. Of approximately 24,000 clones in the sample, around 69% were seen once. Ahead of sequencing, the ViraFEST assay grew antigen-specific CD4+ T cells using viral peptide pools. Following 10 days of culture, CD4+ T cells were isolated. Their SARS-CoV-2 infection, verified by PCR, occurred between March and December 2020. The specimen was CD4+ T cells from PBMCs cultured with SARS-CoV-2 spike peptides, collected before COVID-19 vaccination. These receptors were taken from a human donor who had a prior SARS-CoV-2 infection.

V gene TRBV7-6 combines with J gene TRBJ2-1, with D possibly matching TRBD1 (6 bases). Germline lookup yields CDR1 SGHVS and CDR2 FNYEAQ. CDR3 length: 18 residues. Trimming took off 1 base at V and 8 bases at J, with 24 bases between the two ends. CDR3 sequence: CASSLGSQRGSRAHEQFF. CDR3 nucleotide sequence: TGTGCCAGCAGCTTAGGCTCACAAAGGGGGAGCAGGGCGCATGAGCAGTTCTTC. The whole variable domain, filled in from reference TRBV7-6 and TRBJ2-1, reads GAGVSQSPRYKVTKRGQDVALRCDPISGHVSLYWYRQALGQGPEFLTYFNYEAQQDKSGLPNDRFSAERPEGSISTLTIQRTEQRDSAMYRCASSLGSQRGSRAHEQFFGPGTRLTVL.

The CDR3 reads CASSSAVFRGEQFF. The CDR3 DNA is TGTGCCAGCAGCTCCGCCGTCTTCCGGGGTGAGCAGTTCTTC. This chain uses TRBV5-5 with TRBJ2-1; tentatively, D is TRBD2 (5 bases). This CDR3 contains 14 residues. Germline V gene sequence: CDR1 SGHKS, CDR2 YYEKEE (reference sequence). V lost 3 bases, J lost 9 bases, and 16 bases lay in between.

This clone has a handful of counts. This rearrangement joins TRBV20-1 to TRBJ1-3; D gene unclear. This CDR3 region has 16 residues. Germline V gene data show CDR1 as DFQATT and CDR2 as SNEGSKA (reference sequence). V gave up 3 bases and J gave up 0 bases, with 15 bases separating them. The CDR3 DNA reads as TGCAGTGCTAGTCATTCAGCCTCGAGCTCTGGAAACACCATATATTTT. The encoded protein is CSASHSASSSGNTIYF.

The chain links TRBV19 to TRBJ1-6, with D unclear. Germline CDR1 LNHDA, CDR2 SQIVND (reference sequence). This CDR3 is built from 14 residues. V dropped 3 bases and J dropped 6 bases, with 9 bases sitting between them. CDR3 DNA sequence: TGTGCCAGTAGTATCGGGGTAGCTAATTCACCCCTCCACTTT. This encodes CASSIGVANSPLHF.

This sequence joins TRBV5-5 and TRBJ2-2; D gene uncertain. Trimming stripped 2 bases from V and 0 bases from J, with 8 bases between. The germline V gene has CDR1 SGHKS and CDR2 YYEKEE (reference sequence). The CDR3 is made up of 15 amino acids. The DNA of the CDR3 is TGTGCCAGCAGCTTTGGACGAACGAACACCGGGGAGCTGTTTTTT. It translates to CASSFGRTNTGELFF.